This TCR beta chain was identified in a study of blood T cell repertoires in COVID-19. The authors' processing: Estimation of nucleated cell counts relied on the amplification of reference gene primers. Repertoires were generated with immunoSEQ multiplex PCR, while TCRdb's copy carries only in-frame clones and drops some. V and J calls and clone size are copied from that table; D and trimming were computed from the DNA. In the table there are under 150,000 clones, around 88% of which are singletons. The trim removed 10 bases at V and 4 bases at J, leaving 5 bases unmatched. Per the germline V gene, CDR1 is SNHLY and CDR2 is FYNNEI. This CDR3 is built from 13 residues.

The origin of this receptor is a human donor in a cohort sampled during active COVID-19. Sequencing was carried out using peripheral blood. The chain links TRBV2 to TRBJ2-1, with 9 bases that match TRBD1. The CDR3 is CATLTGGYNEQFF. The CDR3 DNA sequence: TGTGCCACCTTGACAGGGGGATACAATGAGCAGTTCTTC. The whole variable domain, filled in from reference TRBV2 and TRBJ2-1, reads EPEVTQTPSHQVTQMGQEVILRCVPISNHLYFYWYRQILGQKVEFLVSFYNNEISEKSEIFDDQFSVERPDGSNFTLKIRSTKLEDSAMYFCATLTGGYNEQFFGPGTRLTVL.